The sequence of this T cell receptor beta chain was determined in a study of cytomegalovirus exposure and HLA in healthy donors. Across the study: Some 85 million unique TCRs from HLA-typed donors were held in an early data release.

The PCR made use of 60 Vbeta and 13 Jbeta primers. Clones were read by immunoSEQ multiplex PCR, and TCRdb kept only the in-frame ones, dropping some. The sample contains roughly 190,000 clones, roughly 79% of which appear only once. Each donor was healthy, and each was a bone marrow donor. Trimming shortened V by 1 base and J by 2 bases, and 6 bases separated the two germline ends. The CDR3 extends over 13 amino acids. Germline loops: CDR1 SGHTA, CDR2 FQGNSA. This sequence was found in a woman younger than 45 in good health and CMV-seropositive. The chain carries TRBV7-2 and TRBJ2-7, with a weak D call TRBD2 (6 bases). The sample was PBMCs. The CDR3 DNA reads TGTGCCAGCAGCTTAGGGACTACCTACGAGCAGTACTTC. Translated: CASSLGTTYEQYF.